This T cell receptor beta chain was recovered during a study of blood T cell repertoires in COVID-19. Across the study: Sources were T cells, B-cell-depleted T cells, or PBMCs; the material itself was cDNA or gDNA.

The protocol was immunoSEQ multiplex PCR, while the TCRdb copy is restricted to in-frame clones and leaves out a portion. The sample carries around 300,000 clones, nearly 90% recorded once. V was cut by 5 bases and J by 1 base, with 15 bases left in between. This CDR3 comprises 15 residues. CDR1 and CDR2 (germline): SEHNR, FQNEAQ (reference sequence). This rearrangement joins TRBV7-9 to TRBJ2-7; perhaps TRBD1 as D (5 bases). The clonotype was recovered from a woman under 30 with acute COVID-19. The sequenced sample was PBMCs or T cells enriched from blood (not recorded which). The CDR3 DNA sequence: TGTGCCAGCAGCCAACCACAGGTGTTTTCCTACGAGCAGTACTTC. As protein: CASSQPQVFSYEQYF.